These 31 T cell receptor beta chains share one sample of origin, sequenced in a study of beta chain features in type 1 diabetes. As every portion of the isolated RNA was reverse transcribed, the sequencing read expressed TCRB transcripts. This table comes from immunoSEQ multiplex PCR, and its TCRdb copy is limited to in-frame clones, with some not included. Counted here are about 250,000 clones, roughly a tenth occurring once; the ten biggest clones make up roughly 0.017%. Study conclusions and caveats: Among all four CD4+ subsets, Type 1 diabetes patients had TCRB CDR3s that were moderately but significantly shorter.

These receptors lack a known antigen. Sequenced: naive CD4+ T cells from blood. The receptors derive from a man aged 30-40 years with type 1 diabetes.

The chain joins TRBV6-5 to TRBJ2-3, with 9 bases that match TRBD2. The trim removed 5 bases at V and 2 bases at J, leaving 5 bases unmatched. In germline, CDR1 is MNHEY, CDR2 SVGAGI. CDR3 length: 15 residues. CDR3 sequence reads: CASSKRGEFTDTQYF. In nucleotides, the CDR3 is TGTGCCAGCAGTAAGCGGGGGGAGTTCACAGATACGCAGTATTTT.

As to this clone: Its ends do not fully match the called genes, so a read error is possible. This rearrangement joins TRBV5-4 to TRBJ2-7; TRBD1 aligns across 9 bases. Germline assignment: CDR1 SGHNT and CDR2 YYREEE (reference sequence). CDR3 length equals 15 residues. CDR3 amino acids: CASSSEGQGSSEQYF. DNA of the CDR3: TGTGCCAGCAGCTCCGAGGGACAGGGATCCTCCGAGCAGTACTTC.

This clone was detected only a few times. This chain uses TRBV2 with TRBJ2-1; TRBD1 matches 8 bases. Germline V lookup: CDR1 SNHLY, CDR2 FYNNEI. The CDR3 has 13 residues. Losses at the gene ends were 6 bases for V and 7 bases for J; bases not matched to a gene: 5. CDR3: CASSVGQVNEQFF. CDR3 bases: TGTGCCAGCAGCGTGGGACAGGTAAATGAGCAGTTCTTC.

The J gene is TRBJ2-7, the V gene TRBV21-1; the table's D call, TRBD1, was not checked against the DNA. TRBV21-1 is tagged as a pseudogene. The CDR3 has 13 residues. The chain's CDR3 is CASRGQAAYEQYF. For the CDR3, the DNA is TGTGCCAGCAGAGGACAGGCCGCCTACGAGCAGTACTTC.

J is TRBJ1-1 and V is TRBV5-4; D is undetermined. There are 13 residues in the CDR3. Trimming took 5 bases from V and 0 from J, leaving 8 bases between them. Per germline, CDR1 SGHNT and CDR2 YYREEE (reference sequence). For the CDR3, the DNA is TGTGCCAGCAGATTTACTCTGAACACTGAAGCTTTCTTT. Protein sequence: CASRFTLNTEAFF.

V is TRBV28 and J is TRBJ2-7; D ambiguous. In germline, CDR1 is MDHEN, CDR2 SYDVKM. The germline V and J ends were trimmed by 3 bases and 7 bases, with 13 bases remaining between them. The CDR3 is 13 amino acids. The CDR3 is CASSFGHLEEQYF. The CDR3 DNA follows: TGTGCCAGCAGTTTTGGGCACCTTGAGGAGCAGTACTTC.

The V and J genes are TRBV28 and TRBJ1-5; 7 bases agree with TRBD1. The junction had 7 bases not matched to a gene; V was cut back by 10 bases and J by 1 base. Germline V gives CDR1 MDHEN, CDR2 SYDVKM. The CDR3 runs to 14 residues. The CDR3: CANRPGGSNQPQHF. In nucleotides, the CDR3 is TGTGCCAATCGTCCAGGGGGGAGCAATCAGCCCCAGCATTTT.

This clone was counted only a few times. J is TRBJ2-3 and V is TRBV7-2; D may be TRBD2 (5 bases). V was trimmed by 5 bases and J by 0 bases, leaving 15 bases between them. In germline, CDR1 is SGHTA, CDR2 FQGNSA. This CDR3 is 16 amino acids long. The CDR3 is CASSHPRGTSTDTQYF. DNA for the CDR3: TGTGCCAGCAGCCACCCCCGGGGTACTAGCACAGATACGCAGTATTTT. The variable domain in full, with the rest retrieved from reference TRBV7-2 and TRBJ2-3, is GAGVSQSPSNKVTEKGKDVELRCDPISGHTALYWYRQSLGQGLEFLIYFQGNSAPDKSGLPSDRFSAERTGGSVSTLTIQRTQQEDSAVYLCASSHPRGTSTDTQYFGPGTRLTVL.

This clone was seen only a few times. The chain is built from TRBV4-2 and TRBJ2-1, with D possibly matching TRBD2 (6 bases). The CDR3 length is 16 residues. Per the germline V gene, CDR1 is LGHNA and CDR2 is YNFKEQ. The V end lost 0 bases, the J end lost 5 bases, and 14 bases lay between the germline ends. The CDR3 sequence: CASSQERFRGNNEQFF. CDR3 DNA sequence: TGTGCCAGCAGCCAAGAACGGTTTCGGGGGAACAATGAGCAGTTCTTC.

This clone was detected a few times. V gene TRBV10-3 combines with J gene TRBJ2-7; 10 positions match TRBD2. Per the germline V gene, CDR1 is ENHRY and CDR2 is SYGVKD. The CDR3 consists of 13 residues. Trimming at V came to 4 bases and at J to 5 bases, leaving 2 bases not matched to a gene. DNA for the CDR3: TGTGCCATCAGTGGTCTAGCGGGGGACGAGCAGTACTTC. Protein: CAISGLAGDEQYF.

This clone was seen more than once but under ten times. This chain links TRBV10-3 with TRBJ2-7, with D possibly being TRBD1 (5 bases). CDR1 is ENHRY and CDR2 is SYGVKD in the germline V gene. V was cut by 8 bases and J by 0 bases, with 11 bases left in between. The CDR3 has 13 residues. CDR3 sequence (DNA): TGTGCCATCTTAGAGACAGCCTCCTACGAGCAGTACTTC. This gives the protein CAILETASYEQYF.

The V and J genes are TRBV6-5 and TRBJ2-1, with D hard to call. The CDR3 runs to 12 residues. Between the trimmed V and J ends, which lost 5 bases and 1 base, there was a span of 3 bases. Germline CDR1 MNHEY, CDR2 SVGAGI. The CDR3 protein is CASSRSYNEQFF. The CDR3 coding sequence is TGTGCCAGCAGTCGTTCCTACAATGAGCAGTTCTTC.

This clone was counted a few times. J is TRBJ2-7 and V is TRBV14, with D possibly matching TRBD2 (5 bases). CDR3 size: 15 residues. The germline gives CDR1 SGHDN, CDR2 FVKESK. Between the trimmed V and J ends, which lost 6 bases and 5 bases, there was a span of 20 bases. CDR3 region: CASSLLGGSGNEQYF. The CDR3, as DNA: TGTGCCAGCAGTCTCCTCGGAGGCAGCGGTAACGAGCAGTACTTC.

The chain uses TRBV18 and TRBJ1-2, with 9 bases fitting TRBD1. Looked up from germline, CDR1 is KGHSH and CDR2 is LQKENI. V lost 5 bases and J lost 3; bases outside the gene matches: 1. The CDR3 has 13 amino acids. Written as DNA, the CDR3 is TGTGCCAGCTCAACAGGGGGCGACTATGGCTACACCTTC. Protein: CASSTGGDYGYTF.

V is TRBV6-6 and J is TRBJ2-3; no firm D call. The CDR3 length is 12 residues. From germline, CDR1 is MNHNY and CDR2 SVGAGI (reference sequence). The V end lost 5 bases, the J end lost 4 bases, and 7 bases lay between the germline ends. The DNA for the CDR3 is TGTGCCAGCAGTCCTATGGCAGATACGCAGTATTTT. It codes for CASSPMADTQYF.

This chain connects TRBV4-3 to TRBJ1-2; D unclear. Trimming cost V 0 bases and J 7 bases, with 15 bases left between them. Germline assignment: CDR1 LGHNA and CDR2 YSLEER. This CDR3 has 15 amino acids. The CDR3 here is CASSQDTDPARGYTF. CDR3 DNA: TGCGCCAGCAGCCAAGACACAGATCCGGCTCGTGGCTACACCTTC.

The rearrangement links TRBV7-2 to TRBJ2-1; no definite D call. The germline V and J ends were trimmed by 5 bases and 0 bases, with 11 bases remaining between them. The CDR3 is 15 residues long. The germline V gene has CDR1 SGHTA and CDR2 FQGNSA. The CDR3 loop reads CASSARRSSYNEQFF. For the CDR3, the DNA is TGTGCCAGCAGCGCCCGTAGGAGCTCCTACAATGAGCAGTTCTTC.

The V and J genes are TRBV5-1 and TRBJ1-2; 12 bases are shared with TRBD1. J was trimmed by 4 bases and V by 2 bases; bases with no gene match: 9. The CDR3 sequence is 17 residues long. The V gene's germline CDR1 is SGHRS and CDR2 YFSETQ. CDR3 bases: TGCGCCAGCAGCTTCCGAGTGGGACAGGGGGCGGCCTATGGCTACACCTTC. It is translated as CASSFRVGQGAAYGYTF.

In this sample, this clone turned up a few times. The J gene is TRBJ2-2, the V gene TRBV7-8; 7 nucleotides line up with TRBD1. Germline V gives CDR1 SGHVS, CDR2 FQNEAQ. V trimming: 0 bases; J trimming: 0 bases; junction bases outside the gene matches: 10. The length of the CDR3 is 19 residues. The CDR3 loop reads CASSLARDRALANTGELFF. CDR3 sequence (DNA): TGTGCCAGCAGCTTAGCGCGAGACAGGGCGTTAGCGAACACCGGGGAGCTGTTTTTT. Filled out from reference TRBV7-8 and TRBJ2-2, the complete variable domain reads GAGVSQSPRYKVAKRGQDVALRCDPISGHVSLFWYQQALGQGPEFLTYFQNEAQLDKSGLPSDRFFAERPEGSVSTLKIQRTQQEDSAVYLCASSLARDRALANTGELFFGEGSRLTVL.

This chain joins TRBV11-2 and TRBJ2-3, with TRBD2 as a possible D gene (5 bases). This CDR3 has 13 residues. Germline CDR1 is SGHAT and CDR2 is FQNNGV. V gave up 0 bases and J gave up 8 bases, with 9 bases separating them. This CDR3 reads CASSLERDFTQYF. The CDR3, as DNA: TGTGCCAGCAGCTTAGAGAGGGATTTTACGCAGTATTTT.

This clone was counted only a few times. The chain joins TRBV7-3 to TRBJ1-2; no clear D. Trimming removed 0 bases from V and 5 bases from J, with 10 bases in between. The germline gives CDR1 SGHTA, CDR2 FQGTGA. This CDR3 contains 14 residues. The CDR3 is CASSLTGGNYGYTF. For the CDR3, the DNA is TGTGCCAGCAGCTTAACCGGAGGGAATTATGGCTACACCTTC.

This clone was detected only a few times. The chain carries TRBV2 and TRBJ2-7, with TRBD1 as a possible D gene (5 bases). This CDR3 contains 14 residues. CDR1 is SNHLY and CDR2 is FYNNEI in the germline V gene. Trimming took 7 bases from V and 3 from J, leaving 16 bases between them. The chain's CDR3 is CASTVTRTGYEQYF. CDR3 DNA sequence: TGTGCCAGCACCGTTACTCGAACAGGCTACGAGCAGTACTTC.

This chain connects TRBV6-5 to TRBJ2-1; 8 bases align to TRBD2. The germline V gene encodes CDR1 MNHEY and CDR2 SVGAGI. V gave up 7 bases and J gave up 12 bases; unmatched junction bases: 5. This CDR3 is built from 11 residues. The CDR3 sequence is CASTAAGGQFF. CDR3 coding DNA: TGTGCCAGCACGGCCGCGGGGGGGCAGTTCTTC.

This clone was picked up a small number of times. The V call is TRBV18, the J call TRBJ1-2; the match to TRBD1 covers 12 bases. This CDR3 region has 15 residues. Germline CDR1 KGHSH, CDR2 LQKENI. J lost 5 bases, V lost 3 bases, and 4 bases had no gene match. The CDR3 region is CASSPRDRGRYGYTF. DNA of the CDR3: TGTGCCAGCTCACCCCGGGACAGGGGGCGATATGGCTACACCTTC.

V gene TRBV4-3 combines with J gene TRBJ1-5; D gene uncertain. The V end was cut by 0 bases, the J end by 10 bases, with 10 bases between. Germline V CDR1 and CDR2: LGHNA, YSLEER. This CDR3 has 13 amino acids. The CDR3, as DNA: TGCGCCAGCAGCCAAGATTACCGCGGCCCCCAGCATTTT. Residues: CASSQDYRGPQHF.

The chain employs TRBV6-4 and TRBJ1-2, with D perhaps TRBD1 (5 bases). Germline V gene sequence: CDR1 MRHNA, CDR2 SNTAGT. Trimming cost V 4 bases and J 4 bases, with 10 bases left between them. CDR3 size: 13 residues. The CDR3 here is CASSAGFGYGYTF. The CDR3 DNA reads TGTGCCAGCAGTGCAGGGTTCGGCTATGGCTACACCTTC.

There are a few counts of this clone. The V and J genes are TRBV15 and TRBJ1-5; unclear D gene. The CDR3 spans 12 residues. V lost 4 bases, J lost 9 bases, and 10 bases lay in between. CDR1 LNHNV and CDR2 YYDKDF come from the germline V gene (reference sequence). CDR3 nucleotides: TGTGCCACCAGCATCTCCCGGGGGCCCCAGCATTTT. Translating gives CATSISRGPQHF.

This clone showed up just a few times. V is TRBV19 and J is TRBJ1-5, with 7 bases identical to TRBD1. The CDR3 length is 15 residues. V dropped 0 bases and J dropped 14; count of bases not matched to a gene: 13. Germline assignment: CDR1 LNHDA and CDR2 SQIVND (reference sequence). CDR3 amino acids: CASSIEHGTVGNEHF. The CDR3 DNA is TGTGCCAGTAGTATAGAGCACGGGACAGTCGGGAATGAGCATTTT.

This clone was recorded a few times. The V and J genes are TRBV4-1 and TRBJ2-1; TRBD1 might be the D (5 bases). The CDR3 consists of 14 residues. The V gene's germline CDR1 is MGHRA and CDR2 YSYEKL. Deletions cut 1 base from V and 6 bases from J, with 10 bases between. The CDR3 nucleotides are TGCGCCAGCAGCCAAGGACTCCAGGGCAATGAGCAGTTCTTC. It specifies CASSQGLQGNEQFF.

This clone turned up a few times. This chain uses TRBV9 with TRBJ1-1, with D tentatively TRBD1 (5 bases). Germline CDR1 reads SGDLS; CDR2 reads YYNGEE. The length of the CDR3 is 11 residues. Trimming removed 3 bases from V and 7 bases from J, with 7 bases in between. The CDR3 sequence: CASSADSEAFF. DNA of the CDR3: TGTGCCAGCAGCGCTGACAGTGAAGCTTTCTTT.

V gene TRBV25-1 combines with J gene TRBJ1-2, with unresolved D. The CDR3 extends over 14 amino acids. V lost 1 base to trimming and J lost 5 bases, with 11 bases between them. In germline, CDR1 is MGHDK, CDR2 SYGVNS. CDR3 residues: CASSESLTGYGYTF. DNA for the CDR3: TGTGCCAGCAGTGAATCTCTCACCGGTTATGGCTACACCTTC.